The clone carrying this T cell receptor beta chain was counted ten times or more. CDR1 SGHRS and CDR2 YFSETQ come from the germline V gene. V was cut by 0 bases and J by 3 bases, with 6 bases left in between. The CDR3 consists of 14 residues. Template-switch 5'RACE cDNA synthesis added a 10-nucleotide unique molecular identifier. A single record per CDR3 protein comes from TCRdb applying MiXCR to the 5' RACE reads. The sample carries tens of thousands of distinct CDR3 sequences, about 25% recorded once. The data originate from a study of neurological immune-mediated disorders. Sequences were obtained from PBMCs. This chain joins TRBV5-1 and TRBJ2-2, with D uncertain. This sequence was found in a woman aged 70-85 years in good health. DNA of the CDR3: TGCGCCAGCAGCTTGGGACAACACACCGGGGAGCTGTTTTTT. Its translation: CASSLGQHTGELFF.